A selection of T cell receptor beta chains follows, all from one sample in a study of CD8+ T cells in alopecia areata. TCRdb keeps only in-frame clones here, not all; method: immunoSEQ multiplex PCR. Here the sample spans over 85,000 clones, about three quarters being singletons. The specimen was CD8+ T cells sorted from blood, collected at approximately week 45, from a patient treated with tofacitinib. The receptors were gathered from a human donor with alopecia areata. Each CDR3 is given with its conserved first and last residue. Fields, in order: CDR3 protein, V gene, J gene.

CDR3: CASSPPTSGGTLSTDTQYF
V: TRBV14
J: TRBJ2-3

CDR3: CASSLSAANEQYF
V: TRBV27
J: TRBJ2-7

CDR3: CASSSAQGAQNIQYF
V: TRBV5-1
J: TRBJ2-4

CDR3: CASSQDSDRAYQETQYF
V: TRBV14
J: TRBJ2-5

CDR3: CAISKEGLSGGFGGTDTQYF
V: TRBV10-3
J: TRBJ2-3

CDR3: CASSLQDGNKQYF
V: TRBV5-6
J: TRBJ2-7

CDR3: CSVETDYEQYF
V: TRBV29-1
J: TRBJ2-7

CDR3: CASLQSYYEQYF
V: TRBV6-6
J: TRBJ2-7

CDR3: CASSQDRQVGGLTEAFF
V: TRBV4-3
J: TRBJ1-1

CDR3: CASSLGTGEESF
V: TRBV13
J: TRBJ2-7

CDR3: CASSLRTPPRTSGGEYEQFF
V: TRBV7-8
J: TRBJ2-1

CDR3: CASSFPGLERRDTQYF
V: TRBV7-8
J: TRBJ2-3

CDR3: CASSLFWGASYNEQFF
V: TRBV27
J: TRBJ2-1

CDR3: CASSLEQGNTGELFF
V: TRBV7-2
J: TRBJ2-2

CDR3: CASSPTGGTEAFF
V: TRBV13
J: TRBJ1-1

CDR3: CASSLRNEQGLGTDTQYF
V: TRBV7-8
J: TRBJ2-3

CDR3: CASSQGTGYTEAFF
V: TRBV4-3
J: TRBJ1-1

CDR3: CASSRRGGYVEELFF
V: TRBV5-1
J: TRBJ2-2

CDR3: CASSQDRGGGRNNQPQHF
V: TRBV4-3
J: TRBJ1-5

CDR3: CSVELSSYEQYF
V: TRBV29-1
J: TRBJ2-7

CDR3: CSVESRGGYGYTF
V: TRBV29-1
J: TRBJ1-2

CDR3: CASSPGLAGGRRFYNEQFF
V: TRBV14
J: TRBJ2-1

CDR3: CAWSVGAYGYTF
V: TRBV30
J: TRBJ1-2

CDR3: CASSGLQGDTGELFF
V: TRBV9
J: TRBJ2-2

CDR3: CASSYSSGERSYEQYF
V: TRBV6-6
J: TRBJ2-7

CDR3: CASSSDTGELFF
V: TRBV7-2
J: TRBJ2-2

CDR3: CAWSVAGDTEAFF
V: TRBV30
J: TRBJ1-1

CDR3: CATSGRDPKGVAKNIQYF
V: TRBV15
J: TRBJ2-4

CDR3: CSVIDRNQLNDNYGYTF
V: TRBV29-1
J: TRBJ1-2

CDR3: CASSPRDTYQPQHF
V: TRBV7-2
J: TRBJ1-5

CDR3: CSVVGLAGGPENEQFF
V: TRBV29-1
J: TRBJ2-1

CDR3: CASKDGVDRISNQPQHF
V: TRBV19
J: TRBJ1-5